This T cell receptor (beta chain) was obtained from a study of Ad26.COV2.S vaccination and SARS-CoV-2 variants. Background on the study: As a participant in COV1001, the donor was in the Ad26.COV2.S trial arm. Into the muscle, Ad26.COV2.S was dosed once or twice, 56 days apart.

A word on this clone: The antigen is not known.

Treatment specified: over 15 received Ad26.COV2.S at low or high dose, single or two shots; 5 received placebo; per-sample allocation not given. Material that was analyzed had been drawn on day 63 after the first vaccine or placebo injection. In Boston, the donor was an adult between 18-55 years of age. TCRdb's table, derived via immunoSEQ multiplex PCR, lists solely in-frame clones and lacks some. The table has approximately 420,000 clones, approximately 90% seen once. Germline loops: CDR1 MDHEN, CDR2 SYDVKM. The germline V and J ends were trimmed by 3 bases and 3 bases, with 16 bases remaining between them. The CDR3 loop spans 16 amino acids. Notes on the study in general: Placebo recipients had lower spike-specific TCR breadth than vaccine recipients.

This receptor was taken from a person between 18 and 65 years old who received the Ad26.COV2.S COVID-19 vaccine or a placebo. Sample: peripheral blood, taken in a trial of Ad26.COV2.S vaccine versus placebo. V usage is TRBV28 and J usage is TRBJ2-3; D unresolved. Here the CDR3 DNA reads TGTGCCAGCAGTTTTATAGGAGCCCAGCTGACAGATACGCAGTATTTT. Its translation is CASSFIGAQLTDTQYF.